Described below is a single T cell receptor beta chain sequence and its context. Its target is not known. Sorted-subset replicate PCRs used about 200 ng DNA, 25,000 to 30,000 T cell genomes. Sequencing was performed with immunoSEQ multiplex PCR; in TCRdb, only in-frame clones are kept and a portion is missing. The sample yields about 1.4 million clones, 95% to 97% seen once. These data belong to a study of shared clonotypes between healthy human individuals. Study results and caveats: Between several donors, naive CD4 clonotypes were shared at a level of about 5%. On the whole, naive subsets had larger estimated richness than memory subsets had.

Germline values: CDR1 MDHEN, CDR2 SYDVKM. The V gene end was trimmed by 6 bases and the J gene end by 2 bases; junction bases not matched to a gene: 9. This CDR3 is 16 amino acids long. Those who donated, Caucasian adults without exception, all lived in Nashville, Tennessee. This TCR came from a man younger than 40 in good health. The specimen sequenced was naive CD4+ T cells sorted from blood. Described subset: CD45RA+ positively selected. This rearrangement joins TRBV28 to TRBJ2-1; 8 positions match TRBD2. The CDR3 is CASSRITSGAYNEQFF. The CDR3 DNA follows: TGTGCCAGCAGCCGGATAACTAGCGGAGCCTACAATGAGCAGTTCTTC.